The following is a T cell receptor beta chain sequence with its context. These data originate in a study of blood T cell repertoires in COVID-19. Profiling relied on immunoSEQ multiplex PCR, and the TCRdb table lists in-frame clones only, not all of them. The sample consists of some 30,000 clones, 75% to 90% of them appearing once. The CDR3 extends over 15 amino acids. The ends were cut back, 4 bases at V and 0 bases at J, with 10 bases in the middle. From germline, CDR1 is MNHEY and CDR2 SVGAGI. The clonotype comes from a man aged 45-60 years with active or convalescent COVID-19. The chain uses TRBV6-5 and TRBJ1-5, with D maybe TRBD1 (5 bases). Sequenced sample: peripheral blood. DNA of the CDR3: TGTGCCAGCAGTTCACGGAGGGGTAGCAATCAGCCCCAGCATTTT. Protein: CASSSRRGSNQPQHF.